Presented here are 14 T cell receptor beta chains from one specimen sequenced in a study of cytomegalovirus exposure and HLA in healthy donors. Use of 60 Vbeta and 13 Jbeta primers characterized the PCR. Using immunoSEQ multiplex PCR, the repertoire was profiled, and TCRdb retains in-frame clones only, with some absent. The sample contains 180,000 or so clones, more than 80% of which appear only once. What was sequenced was PBMCs. The receptors here all came from a woman between 18 and 29 years old in good health and CMV-seropositive.

This clone was seen a few times. The chain joins TRBV9 to TRBJ2-1; 14 bases match TRBD2. V was pared by 4 bases and J by 7 bases, with 7 bases of the junction left unmatched. CDR1 and CDR2 from the germline V gene are SGDLS and YYNGEE. CDR3 length: 16 amino acids. The CDR3 DNA reads TGTGCCAGCAGCCCAGGACTAGCGGGGGGTTTGAATGAGCAGTTCTTC. Its protein product is CASSPGLAGGLNEQFF.

The chain joins TRBV30 to TRBJ2-7; the D gene is possibly TRBD2 (7 bases). The CDR3 loop spans 15 amino acids. Germline V gives CDR1 GTSNPN, CDR2 SVGIG (reference sequence). The ends were cut back, 5 bases at V and 3 bases at J, with 20 bases in the middle. CDR3 DNA sequence: TGTGCCTGGGGCCAGGAAGGGGGGGGAATCTACGAGCAGTACTTC. Its protein is CAWGQEGGGIYEQYF.

The chain has TRBV14 and TRBJ2-5; D unclear. From germline, CDR1 is SGHDN and CDR2 FVKESK. CDR3 length: 14 amino acids. The ends were cut back, 1 base at V and 4 bases at J, with 10 bases in the middle. This chain's CDR3 is CASSQVSPRETQYF. The CDR3 bases are TGTGCCAGCAGCCAAGTCTCCCCCAGAGAGACCCAGTACTTC.

The CDR3 loop is CASSQGRSNSPLHF. The CDR3 coding sequence is TGCGCCAGCAGCCAAGGCCGGAGCAATTCACCCCTCCACTTT. The chain is built from TRBV4-1 and TRBJ1-6; D is unclear. Per germline, CDR1 MGHRA and CDR2 YSYEKL. The CDR3 contains 14 residues. V lost 1 base to trimming and J lost 7 bases, with 8 bases between them.

This clone was found once. The chain has TRBV19 and TRBJ1-6; D remains ambiguous. CDR3 length: 19 amino acids. V was cut by 3 bases and J by 4 bases, with 22 bases left in between. Germline values: CDR1 LNHDA, CDR2 SQIVND (reference sequence). CDR3: CASSMEYGPYQVYNSPLHF. CDR3 nucleotide sequence: TGTGCCAGTAGTATGGAATACGGCCCCTACCAGGTGTATAATTCACCCCTCCACTTT.

This clone was seen just once. The junction departs from germline at one end; a sequencing error may be responsible. The gene calls are TRBV11-3 and TRBJ2-2; possibly TRBD2 for D (6 bases). This CDR3 region has 13 residues. Germline loops: CDR1 SGHNT, CDR2 YENEEA. CDR3 residues: CASSPTVTGGLFF. CDR3 nucleotides: TGTGCCAGCAGCCCGACAGTGACCGGGGGGCTGTTTTTT. Complete variable domain (other parts from reference TRBV11-3 and TRBJ2-2): EAGVVQSPRYKIIEKKQPVAFWCNPISGHNTLYWYLQNLGQGPELLIRYENEEAVDDSQLPKDRFSAERLKGVDSTLKIQPAELGDSAVYLCASSPTVTGGLFFGEGSRLTVL.

This chain uses TRBV5-1 with TRBJ1-1, with 8 bases that match TRBD1. The CDR3 covers 15 residues. The trim removed 1 base at V and 6 bases at J, leaving 8 bases unmatched. Germline assignment: CDR1 SGHRS and CDR2 YFSETQ. The CDR3 coding sequence is TGCGCCAGCAGCTTGACAGGGGGGTCGTTCGCTGAAGCTTTCTTT. It yields the protein CASSLTGGSFAEAFF.

This clone was counted a single time. The chain links TRBV7-3 to TRBJ2-1, with 7 bases matching TRBD2. There are 15 residues in the CDR3. The germline CDR1 and CDR2 sequences are SGHTA and FQGTGA. V shed 4 bases, J shed 10 bases, and the junction held 13 bases outside the gene matches. CDR3 coding DNA: TGTGCCAGCAGCTCCTCCCCCAGCGGGGCTCAGGAGCAGTTCTTC. Translation: CASSSSPSGAQEQFF.

The chain carries TRBV2 and TRBJ1-5; D possibly corresponds to TRBD1 (5 bases). CDR1 is SNHLY, CDR2 FYNNEI, per germline. Trimming took 6 bases from V and 2 from J, leaving 8 bases between them. The CDR3 runs to 13 residues. The CDR3 sequence is CASRGRGNQPQHF. The CDR3 DNA follows: TGTGCCAGCAGGGGCAGGGGCAATCAGCCCCAGCATTTT.

CDR3 in amino acids: CASSRELYGYTF. CDR3 in DNA: TGTGCCAGCAGTCGGGAGTTATATGGCTACACCTTC. The V and J genes are TRBV28 and TRBJ1-2; D not certain. Trimming cost V 5 bases and J 5 bases, with 9 bases left between them. Germline V lookup: CDR1 MDHEN, CDR2 SYDVKM. This CDR3 comprises 12 residues.

This clone was seen once. The chain is built from TRBV4-1 and TRBJ1-1; unclear D gene. The V end was cut by 1 base, the J end by 2 bases, with 11 bases between. There are 15 residues in the CDR3. Germline V lookup: CDR1 MGHRA, CDR2 YSYEKL. The CDR3 DNA reads TGCGCCAGCAGCCAAGTAGGTCTAGCTAACACTGAAGCTTTCTTT. Protein product: CASSQVGLANTEAFF.

The CDR3 region is CSVEESSNQPQHF. The CDR3 DNA sequence: TGCAGCGTTGAAGAGTCGAGCAATCAGCCCCAGCATTTT. The chain carries TRBV29-1 and TRBJ1-5; D is unresolved. This CDR3 has 13 amino acids. Germline lookup yields CDR1 SQVTM and CDR2 ANQGSEA. The V end was cut by 0 bases, the J end by 1 base, with 4 bases between.

V usage is TRBV19 and J usage is TRBJ1-1; D might be TRBD1 (6 bases). The CDR3 spans 20 residues. Trimming took 4 bases from V and 0 from J, leaving 27 bases between them. The germline CDR1 and CDR2 sequences are LNHDA and SQIVND (reference sequence). CDR3 in DNA: TGTGCCAGTAGTACCATACGACCGGGACATGGGGCAAAGGTGAACACTGAAGCTTTCTTT. Its translation is CASSTIRPGHGAKVNTEAFF. The whole variable domain, filled in from reference TRBV19 and TRBJ1-1, reads DGGITQSPKYLFRKEGQNVTLSCEQNLNHDAMYWYRQDPGQGLRLIYYSQIVNDFQKGDIAEGYSVSREKKESFPLTVTSAQKNPTAFYLCASSTIRPGHGAKVNTEAFFGQGTRLTVV.

The chain recombines TRBV19 with TRBJ1-1; 10 nucleotides agree with TRBD1. CDR1 is LNHDA, CDR2 SQIVND, per germline (reference sequence). This CDR3 has 15 amino acids. J lost 5 bases, V lost 5 bases, and 8 bases had no gene match. DNA of the CDR3: TGTGCCAGTAGTTCATGGACAGGGGGAGGTACTGAAGCTTTCTTT. Translated, it gives CASSSWTGGGTEAFF.